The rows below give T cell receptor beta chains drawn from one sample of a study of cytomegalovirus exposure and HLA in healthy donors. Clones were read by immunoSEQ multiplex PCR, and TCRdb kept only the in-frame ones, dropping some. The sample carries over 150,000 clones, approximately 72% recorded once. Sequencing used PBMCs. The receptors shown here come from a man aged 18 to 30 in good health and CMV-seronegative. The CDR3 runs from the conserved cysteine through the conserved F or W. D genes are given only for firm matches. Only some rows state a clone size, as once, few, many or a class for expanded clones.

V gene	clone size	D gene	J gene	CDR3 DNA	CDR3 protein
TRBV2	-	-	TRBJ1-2	TGTGCCAGCAGTGAAACTTTCGGTGGCTACACCTTC	CASSETFGGYTF
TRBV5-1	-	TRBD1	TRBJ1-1	TGCGCCAGCAGCTTGGGCCTACTTCAGGGGGCTGAAGAAGCTTTCTTT	CASSLGLLQGAEEAFF
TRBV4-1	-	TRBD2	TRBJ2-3	TGCGCCAGCAGCCAAGAACATCGGGGAGCGGGAGCACGCGGAGATACGCAGTATTTT	CASSQEHRGAGARGDTQYF
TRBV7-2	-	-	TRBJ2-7	TGTGCCAGCAGCCCCCACGGGGGGCCTCAGGGATGGGAGCAGTACTTC	CASSPHGGPQGWEQYF
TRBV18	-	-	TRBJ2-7	TGTGCCAGCTCAACCCCAGGAGGCTACGAGCAGTACTTC	CASSTPGGYEQYF
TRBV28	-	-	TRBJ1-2	TGTGCCAGCAGTAATAACAGGGTTGACTATGGCTACACCTTC	CASSNNRVDYGYTF
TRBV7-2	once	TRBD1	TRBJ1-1	TGTGCCAGCAGCCCCCAGACAGGGGACACTGAAGCTTTCTTT	CASSPQTGDTEAFF
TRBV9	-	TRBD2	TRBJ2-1	TGTGCCAGCAGCTCTCCCGGGGGGTGGGCTTACAATGAGCAGTTCTTC	CASSSPGGWAYNEQFF
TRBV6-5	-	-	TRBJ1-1	TGTGCCAGCAGCGAAAACTCGCGGGGGCTCCCTGAAGCTTTCTTT	CASSENSRGLPEAFF
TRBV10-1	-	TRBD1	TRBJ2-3	TGCGCCAGCAGTGAGTATAGGACAGGGGGCGAGGATACGCAGTATTTT	CASSEYRTGGEDTQYF
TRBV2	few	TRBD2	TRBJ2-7	TGTGCCAGCAGTGAGTCGGGAGGGCTCTACGAGCAGTACTTC	CASSESGGLYEQYF
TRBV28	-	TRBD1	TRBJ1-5	TGTGCCAGCAGTCGGACCGGGACAGGGGAGCATCAGCCCCAGCATTTT	CASSRTGTGEHQPQHF
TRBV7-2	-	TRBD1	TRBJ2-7	TGTGCCAGCAGCCCCGGACAGGGGGCGCGGGAGCAGTACTTC	CASSPGQGAREQYF
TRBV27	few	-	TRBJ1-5	TGTGCCAGCAGTCCCGGGACTGCTTATAGCAATCAGCCCCAGCATTTT	CASSPGTAYSNQPQHF
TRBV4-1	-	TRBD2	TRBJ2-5	TGCGCCAGCAGCCAAGAGGGGACTAGCGCCAAAGAGACCCAGTACTTC	CASSQEGTSAKETQYF
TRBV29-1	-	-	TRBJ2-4	TGCAGCGTTGTCGTACTAGCTAGGGAAAACATTCAGTACTTC	CSVVVLARENIQYF
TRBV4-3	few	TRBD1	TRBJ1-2	TGCGCCAGCAGGCAAGAATGGCGGGACAGGGTCTATGGCTACACCTTC	CASRQEWRDRVYGYTF
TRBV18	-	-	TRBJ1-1	TGTGCCAGCTCACGGGACATGAACACTGAAGCTTTCTTT	CASSRDMNTEAFF
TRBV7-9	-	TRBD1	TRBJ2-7	TGTGCCAGCAGCCCGACACCCACAGGGGGGCAGTACTTC	CASSPTPTGGQYF
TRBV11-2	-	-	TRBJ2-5	TGTGCCAGCACCGGGGGGCGGGAGACCCAGTACTTC	CASTGGRETQYF
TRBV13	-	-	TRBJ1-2	TGTGCCAGCGGCAGGTCCCACTATGGCTACACCTTC	CASGRSHYGYTF
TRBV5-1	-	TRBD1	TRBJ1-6	TGCGCCAGCAGCTTGGAAGGGCTAGGGACAGGTAAGTCACCCCTCCACTTT	CASSLEGLGTGKSPLHF
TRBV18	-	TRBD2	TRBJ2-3	TGTGCCAGCTCACCTCCGGGACTAGCGGGGTCGCAGTATTTT	CASSPPGLAGSQYF
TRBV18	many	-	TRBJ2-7	TGTGCCAGCTCCCGAGGAGCGGTTACCTACGAGCAGTACTTC	CASSRGAVTYEQYF
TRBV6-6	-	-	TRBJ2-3	TGTGCCAGCGGGCCCATCCCAGATACGCAGTATTTT	CASGPIPDTQYF
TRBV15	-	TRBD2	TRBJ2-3	TGTGCCACCAGCAACGGCAGGACAATAGCGGGGGCCTTCACAGATACGCAGTATTTT	CATSNGRTIAGAFTDTQYF
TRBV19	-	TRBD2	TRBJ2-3	TGTGCCAGTTCAATGAGTAGCGGGAGTATCTCAGATACGCAGTATTTT	CASSMSSGSISDTQYF
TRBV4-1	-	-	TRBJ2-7	TGCGCCAGCAGCCAAGACCCTCTAGCCCACGAGCAGTACTTC	CASSQDPLAHEQYF
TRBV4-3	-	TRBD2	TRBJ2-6	TGCGCCAGCAGCCAGGCCTACCCGAGCGGGGGTTCTGGGGCCAACGTCCTGACTTTC	CASSQAYPSGGSGANVLTF
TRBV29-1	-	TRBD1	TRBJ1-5	TGCAGCGTTTCCCGACAGGGAGATCAGCCCCAGCACTTT	CSVSRQGDQPQHF
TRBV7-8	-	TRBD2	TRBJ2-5	TGTGCCAGCAGCCCCCTTGCGGGGGGCCGGGAAGAGACCCAGTACTTC	CASSPLAGGREETQYF
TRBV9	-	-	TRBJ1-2	TGTGCCAGCAGCGTATCCCCTGAGGCGGAACCTTTTGGCTATGGCTACACCTTC	CASSVSPEAEPFGYGYTF
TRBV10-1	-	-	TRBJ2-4	TGCGCCAGCAGTGAGTCGGGTAGCAACATTCAGTACTTC	CASSESGSNIQYF
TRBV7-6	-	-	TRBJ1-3	TGTGCCAGCAGCTTAGAGGGGCTCTCTGGAAACACCATATATTTT	CASSLEGLSGNTIYF
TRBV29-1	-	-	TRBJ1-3	TGCAGCGTTGAGGTTGGAGACACCATATATTTT	CSVEVGDTIYF
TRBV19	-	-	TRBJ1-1	TGTGCCAGTAGTAACCAGGTGAACACTGAAGCTTTCTTT	CASSNQVNTEAFF
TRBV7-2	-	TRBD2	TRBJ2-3	TGTGCCAGCAGCTTGTTCCCCCCCTTCCGGGAGGGCACCCCAGATACGCAGTATTTT	CASSLFPPFREGTPDTQYF
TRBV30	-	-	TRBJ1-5	TGTGCCTGGAGTGGGGGGGACGGGAATCAGCCCCAGCATTTT	CAWSGGDGNQPQHF
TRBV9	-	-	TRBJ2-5	TGTGCCAGCAGCGAGACAGCTCTCCCCTACCAAGAGACCCAGTACTTC	CASSETALPYQETQYF
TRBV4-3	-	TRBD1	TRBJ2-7	TGCGCCAGCAGCCGGGCATACCACAGGGGGCAACCCGAGCAGTACTTC	CASSRAYHRGQPEQYF
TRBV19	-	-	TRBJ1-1	TGTGCCAGTAGTGGGGATGACAGGACCATACCCTTTAACACTGAAGCTTTCTTT	CASSGDDRTIPFNTEAFF
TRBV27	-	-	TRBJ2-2	TGTGCCAGCAGTTTAGGGGGAGGGGGGGACACCGGGGAGCTGTTTTTT	CASSLGGGGDTGELFF
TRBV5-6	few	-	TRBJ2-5	TGTGCCAGCAGCCTCACAGGGCCGGAGACCCAGTACTTC	CASSLTGPETQYF
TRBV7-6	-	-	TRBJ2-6	TGTGCCAGCAGCCACGTGAGGTCCCTCTCTGGGGCCAACGTCCTGACTTTC	CASSHVRSLSGANVLTF
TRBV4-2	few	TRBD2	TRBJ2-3	TGTGCCAGCAGCCAGGAACTAGCGGCCACAGATACGCAGTATTTT	CASSQELAATDTQYF
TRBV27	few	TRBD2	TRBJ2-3	TGTGCCAGCAGTTTCCCCAGTGGGGGAGGGCGAACAGATACGCAGTATTTT	CASSFPSGGGRTDTQYF
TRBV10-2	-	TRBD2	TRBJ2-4	TGCGCCAGCAGTGAGTCGGGTAGCGGGTGGGAAGGCAAAAACATTCAGTACTTC	CASSESGSGWEGKNIQYF
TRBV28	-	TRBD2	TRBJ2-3	TGTGCCAGCACCCTGGGACTAGCGGTCACAGATACGCAGTATTTT	CASTLGLAVTDTQYF
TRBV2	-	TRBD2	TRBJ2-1	TGTGCCAGCAGACCCGCTAGCGGGAGCTCCTACAATGAGCAGTTCTTC	CASRPASGSSYNEQFF
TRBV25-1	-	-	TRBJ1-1	TGTGCCACCGAGGGTGGCGGAACCTTTGGTCCTGAAGCTTTCTTT	CATEGGGTFGPEAFF
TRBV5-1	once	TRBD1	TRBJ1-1	TGCGCCAGCAGAGACCGGGCCAGAGACAGGGGGACTGAAGCTTTCTTT	CASRDRARDRGTEAFF
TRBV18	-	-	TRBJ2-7	TGTGCCAGCTCACAAACTGTAGTTTCCTACGAGCAGTACTTC	CASSQTVVSYEQYF
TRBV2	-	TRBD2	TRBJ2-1	TGTGCCAGCAACCATAGACTAGCGGGTACCCAGGAGGATGAGCAGTTCTTC	CASNHRLAGTQEDEQFF
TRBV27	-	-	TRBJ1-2	TGTGCCAGCAGTTTTACATCCCCCGGGACACTCTATGGCTACACCTTC	CASSFTSPGTLYGYTF
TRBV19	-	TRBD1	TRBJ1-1	TGTGCCAGTAGTCCTGACAGGGGGGTTTTGGACACTGAAGCTTTCTTT	CASSPDRGVLDTEAFF
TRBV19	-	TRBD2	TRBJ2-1	TGTGCCAGTAGGACTAGCGGGAGCTCCTACAATGAGCAGTTCTTC	CASRTSGSSYNEQFF
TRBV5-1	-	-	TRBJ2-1	TGCGCCAGCACCTCTCAGGGCGGTACCTACAATGAGCAGTTCTTC	CASTSQGGTYNEQFF
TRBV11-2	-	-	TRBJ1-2	TGTGCCAGCAGCTTATCCCAGGGGAACTATGGCTACACCTTC	CASSLSQGNYGYTF
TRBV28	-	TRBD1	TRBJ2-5	TGTGCCAGCAGTTTAGGAGGGACAGGGGGGCAAGAGACCCAGTACTTC	CASSLGGTGGQETQYF